The rows below give T cell receptor beta chains drawn from one sample of a study of PD-1 blockade in classical Hodgkin lymphoma. TCRdb's table, derived via immunoSEQ multiplex PCR, lists solely in-frame clones and lacks some. Of about 62,000 clones in the sample, about 91% were seen once. The sample consisted of peripheral blood mononuclear cells (PBMCs), taken at baseline. The receptors stem from a human donor with classical Hodgkin lymphoma. Both conserved end residues are part of each CDR3. A D gene is named only where the DNA matches it firmly. Size values are once, few and many counts, or a class for expanded clones, and some rows have none.

d_gene,j_gene,v_gene,abundance,CDR3aa,CDR3nt
TRBD1,TRBJ1-2,TRBV6-5,.,CASSREGALGGGYTF,TGTGCCAGCAGCCGGGAGGGGGCACTGGGAGGTGGCTACACCTTC
.,TRBJ1-2,TRBV30,.,CAWSGTDYGYTF,TGTGCCTGGAGTGGTACTGACTATGGCTACACCTTC
.,TRBJ1-4,TRBV9,.,CASSVGWGEKLFF,TGTGCCAGCAGCGTAGGGTGGGGTGAAAAACTGTTTTTT
TRBD1,TRBJ2-6,TRBV10-3,.,CAIKPRTGNSGANVLTF,TGTGCCATCAAACCCCGGACAGGAAACTCTGGGGCCAACGTCCTGACTTTC
TRBD1,TRBJ2-3,TRBV19,.,CASSSRDSPTDTQYF,TGTGCCAGTAGTAGCCGGGACAGCCCTACAGATACGCAGTATTTT
.,TRBJ1-3,TRBV30,.,CAWLVSGNTIYF,TGTGCCTGGTTAGTCTCTGGAAACACCATATATTTT
.,TRBJ2-3,TRBV2,.,CASRDFYLTDTQYF,TGTGCCAGCAGAGACTTCTACCTCACAGATACGCAGTATTTT
.,TRBJ1-1,TRBV6-5,.,CASSITISMNTEAFF,TGTGCCAGCAGCATAACAATCTCCATGAACACTGAAGCTTTCTTT
.,TRBJ2-1,TRBV10-3,once,CAISDGGASRLLEQFF,TGTGCCATCAGTGATGGTGGGGCTAGCAGGCTTCTTGAGCAGTTCTTC
.,TRBJ1-4,TRBV9,.,CASSVGTTNEKLFF,TGTGCCAGCAGCGTAGGAACAACTAATGAAAAACTGTTTTTT
.,TRBJ2-5,TRBV2,.,CASTEGETQYF,TGTGCCAGCACCGAAGGGGAGACCCAGTACTTC
.,TRBJ2-2,TRBV30,.,CAWTRANTGELFF,TGTGCCTGGACTAGGGCGAACACCGGGGAGCTGTTTTTT
TRBD1,TRBJ1-5,TRBV10-2,.,CASSEGTGFQPQHF,TGTGCCAGCAGTGAGGGGACAGGGTTTCAGCCCCAGCATTTT
.,TRBJ1-6,TRBV7-6,few,CASSYREGNSPLHF,TGTGCCAGCAGCTACAGGGAGGGCAATTCACCCCTCCACTTT
.,TRBJ1-5,TRBV30,.,CAWSRLGPNQPQHF,TGTGCCTGGAGTCGGTTGGGTCCCAATCAGCCCCAGCATTTT
TRBD1,TRBJ1-4,TRBV16,.,CASSQYPTGQPDEKLFF,TGTGCCAGCAGCCAATATCCCACGGGACAGCCTGATGAAAAACTGTTTTTT
.,TRBJ2-3,TRBV30,.,CAWSEGQPSTDTQYF,TGTGCCTGGAGTGAAGGACAGCCGAGCACAGATACGCAGTATTTT
.,TRBJ2-3,TRBV7-9,.,CASSRGAFGGDATDTQYF,TGTGCCAGCAGCCGGGGGGCCTTTGGGGGAGACGCCACAGATACGCAGTATTTT
.,TRBJ1-2,TRBV18,.,CASSPDSLYGYTF,TGTGCCAGCTCTCCCGACAGCCTCTATGGCTACACCTTC
TRBD1,TRBJ1-2,TRBV28,.,CASSLSPVDRGSGYTF,TGTGCCAGCAGTTTATCTCCAGTCGACAGGGGCTCTGGCTACACCTTC
.,TRBJ2-7,TRBV6-5,.,CASSYSSPEQYF,TGTGCCAGCAGTTACAGTTCCCCCGAGCAGTACTTC
.,TRBJ2-7,TRBV5-6,.,CASNYGGRWNEQYF,TGTGCCAGCAACTACGGAGGGCGGTGGAACGAGCAGTACTTC
TRBD1,TRBJ1-5,TRBV10-3,.,CAIRTDRDNQPQHF,TGTGCCATCAGGACAGACAGGGACAATCAGCCCCAGCATTTT
.,TRBJ2-1,TRBV29-1,few,CSVELAGSFYNYNEQFF,TGCAGCGTTGAACTGGCGGGGTCTTTCTATAACTACAATGAGCAGTTCTTC
.,TRBJ2-5,TRBV6-5,.,CASSYSGKQETQYF,TGTGCCAGCAGTTACTCTGGGAAACAAGAGACCCAGTACTTC
TRBD1,TRBJ1-2,TRBV14,.,CASSLPGTVGYTF,TGTGCCAGCAGCCTACCCGGGACAGTTGGCTACACCTTC
.,TRBJ1-1,TRBV7-2,.,CASSFYTYLGNTEAFF,TGTGCCAGCAGCTTCTACACCTACCTAGGAAACACTGAAGCTTTCTTT
TRBD2,TRBJ2-1,TRBV7-6,.,CASSRGLAGALNEQFF,TGTGCCAGCAGCAGGGGACTAGCGGGGGCGTTAAATGAGCAGTTCTTC
.,TRBJ1-1,TRBV27,few,CASSPIIGGVLNTEAFF,TGTGCCAGCAGCCCTATTATAGGGGGAGTTTTGAACACTGAAGCTTTCTTT
TRBD2,TRBJ2-3,TRBV11-2,.,CASSQTSGGTDTQYF,TGTGCCAGCAGCCAGACTAGCGGGGGCACAGATACGCAGTATTTT
.,TRBJ1-4,TRBV5-5,.,CASSDRVGEKLFF,TGTGCCAGCAGCGATAGGGTTGGAGAAAAACTGTTTTTT